The 11 T cell receptor beta chains reported below all come from one sample, sequenced in a study of PD-L1 blockade in urothelial cancer. Assay: immunoSEQ multiplex PCR; the TCRdb copy retains only in-frame clones and omits some. The table records tens of thousands of clones, around nine tenths of them present only once. Specimen: PBMCs, collected around atezolizumab (anti-PD-L1) treatment. All receptors come from a middle-aged man with urothelial cancer.

This clone was recorded once. The chain carries TRBV7-2 and TRBJ2-7; D unclear. Germline-derived CDR1 and CDR2 are SGHTA and FQGNSA. The CDR3 runs to 11 residues. V was shortened by 1 base and J by 6 bases, with 4 bases between the two germline ends. The CDR3 nucleotides are TGTGCCAGCAGCTTAGTCTCCGAGCAGTACTTC. Translating gives CASSLVSEQYF.

The chain carries TRBV29-1 and TRBJ1-2, with 7 bases that match TRBD1. V gave up 6 bases and J gave up 4 bases; unmatched junction bases: 5. In germline, CDR1 is SQVTM, CDR2 ANQGSEA. The CDR3 covers 12 residues. The CDR3 sequence: CSVLGDSYGYTF. Written as DNA, the CDR3 is TGCAGCGTGCTGGGGGACAGCTATGGCTACACCTTC. Drawing the rest from reference TRBV29-1 and TRBJ1-2, the complete variable domain is SAVISQKPSRDICQRGTSLTIQCQVDSQVTMMFWYRQQPGQSLTLIATANQGSEATYESGFVIDKFPISRPNLTFSTLTVSNMSPEDSSIYLCSVLGDSYGYTFGSGTRLTVV.

This clone appeared a single time. The chain is built from TRBV7-9 and TRBJ2-7, with TRBD1 identical over 10 bases. Losses at the gene ends were 5 bases for V and 6 bases for J; bases not matched to a gene: 4. Germline V gene sequence: CDR1 SEHNR, CDR2 FQNEAQ (reference sequence). This CDR3 region has 13 residues. The DNA of the CDR3 is TGTGCCAGCAGCGGGACAGGGGTTTCCGAGCAGTACTTC. Its protein is CASSGTGVSEQYF. The whole variable domain, filled in from reference TRBV7-9 and TRBJ2-7, reads DTGVSQNPRHKITKRGQNVTFRCDPISEHNRLYWYRQTLGQGPEFLTYFQNEAQLEKSRLLSDRFSAERPKGSFSTLEIQRTEQGDSAMYLCASSGTGVSEQYFGPGTRLTVT.

V usage is TRBV30 and J usage is TRBJ1-6; D might be TRBD1 (6 bases). The CDR3 contains 13 residues. The ends were cut back, 6 bases at V and 9 bases at J, with 15 bases in the middle. Germline V gene sequence: CDR1 GTSNPN, CDR2 SVGIG (reference sequence). CDR3 sequence reads: CACGRGAGSPLHF. In DNA, the CDR3 is TGTGCCTGCGGGCGGGGGGCAGGTTCACCCCTCCACTTT. The full variable domain, with the rest looked up from reference TRBV30 and TRBJ1-6, is SQTIHQWPATLVQPVGSPLSLECTVEGTSNPNLYWYRQAAGRGLQLLFYSVGIGQISSEVPQNLSASRPQDRQFILSSKKLLLSDSGFYLCACGRGAGSPLHFGNGTRLTVT.

The rearrangement joins TRBV11-3 to TRBJ2-7; a weak D match, TRBD2 (5 bases). Germline-derived CDR1 and CDR2 are SGHNT and YENEEA. V was pared by 1 base and J by 9 bases, with 13 bases between. The CDR3 is made up of 13 amino acids. In DNA form, the CDR3 reads TGTGCCAGCAGCTTAGTGACCAAGGGAGCGCAGTACTTC. Translated: CASSLVTKGAQYF.

The chain carries TRBV2 and TRBJ2-4; 10 bases align to TRBD1. There are 17 residues in the CDR3. V shed 2 bases and J 3 bases; nucleotides not matched to a gene: 7. CDR1 is SNHLY and CDR2 is FYNNEI in the germline V gene. The CDR3 loop is CASSELGQGFDKNIQYF. As DNA, the CDR3 is TGTGCCAGCAGTGAACTGGGACAGGGGTTCGACAAAAACATTCAGTACTTC.

This chain joins TRBV9 and TRBJ2-5; 12 positions agree with TRBD2. The CDR3 length is 16 residues. Per germline, CDR1 SGDLS and CDR2 YYNGEE. V was clipped by 0 bases and J by 2 bases; unmatched bases: 2. As DNA, the CDR3 is TGTGCCAGCAGCGTAGAGCTAGCGGGAGGGCAAGAGACCCAGTACTTC. The encoded protein is CASSVELAGGQETQYF.

The chain is built from TRBV18 and TRBJ1-2, with 8 bases fitting TRBD1. This CDR3 contains 14 residues. Germline trimming cut 3 bases from V and 8 bases from J; bases unmatched to any gene: 8. Per germline, CDR1 KGHSH and CDR2 LQKENI. The DNA for the CDR3 is TGTGCCAGCTCACCTGGACAGGGAAAGGAAGGCTACACCTTC. It is translated as CASSPGQGKEGYTF.

The V gene is TRBV19, the J gene TRBJ1-1; possibly TRBD1 for D (6 bases). Trimming took off 10 bases at V and 1 base at J, with 13 bases between the two ends. Germline CDR1 is LNHDA and CDR2 is SQIVND (reference sequence). This CDR3 region has 13 residues. The CDR3 DNA reads as TGTGCCACCTCGACAGGAGGGAACACTGAAGCTTTCTTT. Translating it yields CATSTGGNTEAFF.

The chain joins TRBV5-1 to TRBJ2-1; D remains ambiguous. The CDR3 is 13 residues long. Germline V gene lookup returns CDR1 SGHRS and CDR2 YFSETQ. Trimming cost V 0 bases and J 4 bases, with 5 bases left between them. This chain's CDR3 is CASSLGLYNEQFF. In DNA, the CDR3 is TGCGCCAGCAGCTTGGGACTTTACAATGAGCAGTTCTTC. Drawing the rest from reference TRBV5-1 and TRBJ2-1, the complete variable domain is KAGVTQTPRYLIKTRGQQVTLSCSPISGHRSVSWYQQTPGQGLQFLFEYFSETQRNKGNFPGRFSGRQFSNSRSEMNVSTLELGDSALYLCASSLGLYNEQFFGPGTRLTVL.

This clone turned up a few times. The chain uses TRBV15 and TRBJ2-7; D ambiguous. The CDR3 is made up of 14 amino acids. The germline CDR1 and CDR2 sequences are LNHNV and YYDKDF (reference sequence). Trimming stripped 1 base from V and 2 bases from J, with 9 bases between. DNA for the CDR3: TGTGCCACCAGCAGAGCGGCGGAACCCTACGAGCAGTACTTC. Protein sequence: CATSRAAEPYEQYF.